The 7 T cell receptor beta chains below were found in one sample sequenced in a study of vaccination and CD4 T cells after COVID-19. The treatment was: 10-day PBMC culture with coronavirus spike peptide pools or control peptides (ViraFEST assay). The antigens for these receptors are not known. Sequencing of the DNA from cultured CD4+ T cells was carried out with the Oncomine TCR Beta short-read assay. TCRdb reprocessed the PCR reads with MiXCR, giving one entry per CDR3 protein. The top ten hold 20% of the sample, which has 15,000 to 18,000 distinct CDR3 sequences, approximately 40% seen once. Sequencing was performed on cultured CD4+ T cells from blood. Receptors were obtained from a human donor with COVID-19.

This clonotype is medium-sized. In DNA, the CDR3 is TGTGCCAGCAGCCCGACGGACAGGGAGTTCGAGCAGTACTTC. Translation gives CASSPTDREFEQYF. The J gene is TRBJ2-7, the V gene TRBV7-9, with 8 positions matching TRBD1. The CDR3 is 14 residues long. The V segment lost 5 bases and the J segment 6 bases; nucleotides outside the gene matches: 9. CDR1 and CDR2 from the germline V gene are SEHNR and FQNEAQ (reference sequence).

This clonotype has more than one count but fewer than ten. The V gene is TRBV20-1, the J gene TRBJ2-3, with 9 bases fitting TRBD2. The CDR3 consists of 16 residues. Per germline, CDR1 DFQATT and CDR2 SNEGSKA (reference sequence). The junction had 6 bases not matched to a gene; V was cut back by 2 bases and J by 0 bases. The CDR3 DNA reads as TGCAGTGCTAGATGGCTAGCGGGGTCTAGCACAGATACGCAGTATTTT. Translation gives CSARWLAGSSTDTQYF.

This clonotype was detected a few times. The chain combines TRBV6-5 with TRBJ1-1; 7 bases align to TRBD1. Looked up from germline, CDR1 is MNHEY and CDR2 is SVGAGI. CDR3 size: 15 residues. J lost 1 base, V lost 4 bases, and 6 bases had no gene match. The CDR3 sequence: CASSLGGGSNTEAFF. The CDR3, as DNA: TGTGCCAGCAGTTTAGGGGGCGGTTCGAACACTGAAGCTTTCTTT.

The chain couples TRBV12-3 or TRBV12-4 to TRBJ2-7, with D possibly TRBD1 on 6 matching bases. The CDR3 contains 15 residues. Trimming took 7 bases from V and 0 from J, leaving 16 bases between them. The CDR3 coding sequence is TGTGCCAGCAATTACAGGGCAGGTAGCTCCTACGAGCAGTACTTC. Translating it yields CASNYRAGSSYEQYF.

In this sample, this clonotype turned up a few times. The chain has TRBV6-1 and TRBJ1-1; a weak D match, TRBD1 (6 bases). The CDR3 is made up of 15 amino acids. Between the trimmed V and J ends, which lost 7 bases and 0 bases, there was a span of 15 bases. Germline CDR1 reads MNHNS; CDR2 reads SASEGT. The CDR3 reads CASTADGGLNTEAFF. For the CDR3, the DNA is TGTGCCAGCACCGCCGACGGGGGGCTGAACACTGAAGCTTTCTTT.

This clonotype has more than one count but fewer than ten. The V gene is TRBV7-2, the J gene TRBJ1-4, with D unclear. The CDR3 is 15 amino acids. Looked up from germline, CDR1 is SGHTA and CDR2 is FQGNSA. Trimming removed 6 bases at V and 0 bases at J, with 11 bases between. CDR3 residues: CASRPTFATNEKLFF. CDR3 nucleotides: TGTGCCAGCAGACCAACCTTTGCAACTAATGAAAAACTGTTTTTT.

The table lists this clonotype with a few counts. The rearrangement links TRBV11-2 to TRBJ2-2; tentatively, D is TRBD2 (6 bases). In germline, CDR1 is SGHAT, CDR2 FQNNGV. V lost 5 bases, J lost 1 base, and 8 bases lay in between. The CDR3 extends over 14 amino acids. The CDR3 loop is CASSRGRNTGELFF. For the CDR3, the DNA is TGTGCCAGCAGCCGGGGGAGGAACACCGGGGAGCTGTTTTTT.